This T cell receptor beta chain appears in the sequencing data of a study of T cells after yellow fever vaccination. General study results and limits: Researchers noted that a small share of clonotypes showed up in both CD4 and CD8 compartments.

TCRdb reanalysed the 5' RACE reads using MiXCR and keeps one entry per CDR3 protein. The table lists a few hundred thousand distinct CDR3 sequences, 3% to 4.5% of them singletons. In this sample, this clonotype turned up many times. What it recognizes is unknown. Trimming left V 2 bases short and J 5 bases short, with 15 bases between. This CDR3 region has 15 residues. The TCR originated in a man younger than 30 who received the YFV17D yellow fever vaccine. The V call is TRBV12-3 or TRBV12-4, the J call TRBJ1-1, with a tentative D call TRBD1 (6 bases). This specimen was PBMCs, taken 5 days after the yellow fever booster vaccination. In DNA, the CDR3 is TGTGCCAGCAGTTTATTACAGGGCGGTCGGACTGAAGCTTTCTTT. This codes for CASSLLQGGRTEAFF.